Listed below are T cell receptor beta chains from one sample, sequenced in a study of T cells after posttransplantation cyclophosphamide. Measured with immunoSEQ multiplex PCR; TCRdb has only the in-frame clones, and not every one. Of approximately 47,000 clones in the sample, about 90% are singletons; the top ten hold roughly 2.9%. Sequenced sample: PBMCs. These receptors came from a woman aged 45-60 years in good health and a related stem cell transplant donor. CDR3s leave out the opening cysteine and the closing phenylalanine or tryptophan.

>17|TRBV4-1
ASSHAQGLTLSGANVLT
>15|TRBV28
ASSSPGGGLSNQPQH
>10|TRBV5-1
ASSDGQGATF
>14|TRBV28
ASSFPGTGANQPQH
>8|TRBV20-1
SATGFGYT
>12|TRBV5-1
ASSLLGEGQPQH
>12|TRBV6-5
ASSNRDNNQPQH
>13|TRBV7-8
ASSLLMGLEEKLF
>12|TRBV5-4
ASSLGTGTYEQY
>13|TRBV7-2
ASSLEIQSNYGYT
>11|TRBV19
ASSMGGNYGYT
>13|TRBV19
ASSIGGDGSYEQY
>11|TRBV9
ASSVGREETQY
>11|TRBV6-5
ASRLTDYYEQF
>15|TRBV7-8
ASSLAISQQAPYGYT
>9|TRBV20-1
SASPTDTQY
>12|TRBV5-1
ASSLGGQNNEQF
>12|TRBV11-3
ASSPGTTYNEQF